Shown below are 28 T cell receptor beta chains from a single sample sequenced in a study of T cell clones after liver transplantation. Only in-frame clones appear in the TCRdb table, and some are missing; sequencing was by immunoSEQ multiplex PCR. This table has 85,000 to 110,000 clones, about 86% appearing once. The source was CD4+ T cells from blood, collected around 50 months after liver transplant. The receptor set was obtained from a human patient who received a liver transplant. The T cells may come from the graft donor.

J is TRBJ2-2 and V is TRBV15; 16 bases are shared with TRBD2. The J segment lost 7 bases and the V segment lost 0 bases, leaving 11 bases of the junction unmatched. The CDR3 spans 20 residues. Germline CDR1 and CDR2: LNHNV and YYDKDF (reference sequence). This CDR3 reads CATSRERPGLAGGRGGELFF. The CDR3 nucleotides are TGTGCCACCAGCAGAGAACGGCCGGGACTAGCGGGAGGGCGTGGCGGGGAGCTGTTTTTT.

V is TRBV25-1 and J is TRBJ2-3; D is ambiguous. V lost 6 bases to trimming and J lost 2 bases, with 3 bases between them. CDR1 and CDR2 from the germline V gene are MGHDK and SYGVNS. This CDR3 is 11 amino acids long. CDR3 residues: CASRDTDTQYF. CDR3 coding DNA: TGTGCCAGCAGAGACACAGATACGCAGTATTTT.

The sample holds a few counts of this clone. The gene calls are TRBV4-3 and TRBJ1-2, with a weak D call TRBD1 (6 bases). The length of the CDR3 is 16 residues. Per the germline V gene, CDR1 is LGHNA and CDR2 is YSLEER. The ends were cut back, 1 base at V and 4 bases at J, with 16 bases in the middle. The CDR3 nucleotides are TGCGCCAGCAGCCAAGTGCTGGACAGTAACATCTATGGCTACACCTTC. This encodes CASSQVLDSNIYGYTF.

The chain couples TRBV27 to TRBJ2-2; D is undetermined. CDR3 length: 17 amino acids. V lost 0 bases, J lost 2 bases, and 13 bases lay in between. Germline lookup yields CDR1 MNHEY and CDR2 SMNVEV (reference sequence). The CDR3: CASSLSPTPTNTGELFF. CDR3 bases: TGTGCCAGCAGTTTATCCCCGACCCCAACCAACACCGGGGAGCTGTTTTTT.

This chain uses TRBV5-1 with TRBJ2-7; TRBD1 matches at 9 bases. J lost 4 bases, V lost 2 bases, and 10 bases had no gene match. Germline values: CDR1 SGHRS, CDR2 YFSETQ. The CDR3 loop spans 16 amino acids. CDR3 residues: CASSLEGGQGRYEQYF. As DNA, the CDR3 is TGCGCCAGCAGCTTAGAGGGAGGACAGGGGAGATACGAGCAGTACTTC.

CDR3 bases: TGTGCCAGTACCACACACGCCATGGGCTATGGCTACACCTTC. Translating gives CASTTHAMGYGYTF. This chain connects TRBV19 to TRBJ1-2; D is undetermined. Germline CDR1 LNHDA, CDR2 SQIVND (reference sequence). The CDR3 loop spans 14 amino acids. Trimming removed 7 bases from V and 4 bases from J, with 16 bases in between. The whole variable domain, remainder taken from reference TRBV19 and TRBJ1-2, is DGGITQSPKYLFRKEGQNVTLSCEQNLNHDAMYWYRQDPGQGLRLIYYSQIVNDFQKGDIAEGYSVSREKKESFPLTVTSAQKNPTAFYLCASTTHAMGYGYTFGSGTRLTVV.

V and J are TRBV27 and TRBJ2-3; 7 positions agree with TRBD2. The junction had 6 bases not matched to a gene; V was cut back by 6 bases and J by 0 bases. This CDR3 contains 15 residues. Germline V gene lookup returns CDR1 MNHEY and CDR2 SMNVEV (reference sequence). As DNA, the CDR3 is TGTGCCAGCAGGGGGGGGTACAGGAGCACAGATACGCAGTATTTT. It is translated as CASRGGYRSTDTQYF.

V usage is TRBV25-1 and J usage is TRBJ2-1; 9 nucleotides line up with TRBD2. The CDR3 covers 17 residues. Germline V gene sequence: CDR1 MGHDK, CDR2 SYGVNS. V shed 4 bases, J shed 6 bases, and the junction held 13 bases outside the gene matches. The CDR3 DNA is TGTGCCAGCAGTGTCTCTAGCGGGATATCGGTCCGCAATGAGCAGTTCTTC. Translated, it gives CASSVSSGISVRNEQFF.

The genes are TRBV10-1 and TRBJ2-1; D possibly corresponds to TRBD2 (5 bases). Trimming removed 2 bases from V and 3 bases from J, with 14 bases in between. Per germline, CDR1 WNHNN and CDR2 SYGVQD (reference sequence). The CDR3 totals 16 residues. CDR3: CASSEADYKLYNEQFF. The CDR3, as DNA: TGCGCCAGCAGTGAGGCTGACTATAAACTCTACAATGAGCAGTTCTTC.

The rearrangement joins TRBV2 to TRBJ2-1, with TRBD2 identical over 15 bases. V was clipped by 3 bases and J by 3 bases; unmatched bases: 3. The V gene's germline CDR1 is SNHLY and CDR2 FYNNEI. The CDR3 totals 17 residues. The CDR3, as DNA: TGTGCCAGCAGTGACCCGGGACTAGCGGGGGGCTACAATGAGCAGTTCTTC. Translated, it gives CASSDPGLAGGYNEQFF.

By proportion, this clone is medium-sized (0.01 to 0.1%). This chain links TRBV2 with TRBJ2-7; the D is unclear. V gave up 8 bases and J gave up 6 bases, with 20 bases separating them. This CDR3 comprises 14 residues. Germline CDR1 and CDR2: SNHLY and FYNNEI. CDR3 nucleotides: TGTGCCAGCGCTCTACGATCGGCACCGGTCGAGCAGTACTTC. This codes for CASALRSAPVEQYF.

For the CDR3, the DNA is TGTGCCAGCAGCTTAGACAGGGTAGGTCAGCCCCAGCATTTT. Its protein is CASSLDRVGQPQHF. The V call is TRBV7-2, the J call TRBJ1-5; a weak D match, TRBD1 (6 bases). CDR3 length: 14 residues. Germline CDR1 is SGHTA and CDR2 is FQGNSA. The V end lost 1 base, the J end lost 6 bases, and 10 bases lay between the germline ends.

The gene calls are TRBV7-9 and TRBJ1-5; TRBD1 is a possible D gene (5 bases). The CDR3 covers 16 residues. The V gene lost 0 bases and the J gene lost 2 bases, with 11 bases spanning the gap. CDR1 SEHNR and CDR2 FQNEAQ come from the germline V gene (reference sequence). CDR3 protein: CASSLAQGSGNQPQHF. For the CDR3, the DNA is TGTGCCAGCAGCTTAGCCCAGGGTTCGGGCAATCAGCCCCAGCATTTT.

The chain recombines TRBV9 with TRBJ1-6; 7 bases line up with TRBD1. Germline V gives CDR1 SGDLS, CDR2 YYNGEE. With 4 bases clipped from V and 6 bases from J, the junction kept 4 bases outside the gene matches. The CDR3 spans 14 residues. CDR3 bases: TGTGCCAGCAGCACCGGGACAGTTAATTCACCCCTCCACTTT. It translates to CASSTGTVNSPLHF. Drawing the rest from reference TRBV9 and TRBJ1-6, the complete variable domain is DSGVTQTPKHLITATGQRVTLRCSPRSGDLSVYWYQQSLDQGLQFLIQYYNGEERAKGNILERFSAQQFPDLHSELNLSSLELGDSALYFCASSTGTVNSPLHFGNGTRLTVT.

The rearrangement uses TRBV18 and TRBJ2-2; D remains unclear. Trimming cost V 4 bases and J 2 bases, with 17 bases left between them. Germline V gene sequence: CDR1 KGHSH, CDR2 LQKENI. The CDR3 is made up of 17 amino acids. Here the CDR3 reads CASSLIEPTINTGELFF. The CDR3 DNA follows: TGTGCCAGCTCACTTATAGAGCCGACGATAAACACCGGGGAGCTGTTTTTT.

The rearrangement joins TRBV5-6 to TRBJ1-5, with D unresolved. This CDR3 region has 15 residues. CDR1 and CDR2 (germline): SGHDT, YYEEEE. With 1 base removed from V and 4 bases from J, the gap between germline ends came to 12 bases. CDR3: CASSLFIRGNQPQHF. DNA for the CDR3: TGTGCCAGCAGCTTGTTTATACGAGGGAATCAGCCCCAGCATTTT.

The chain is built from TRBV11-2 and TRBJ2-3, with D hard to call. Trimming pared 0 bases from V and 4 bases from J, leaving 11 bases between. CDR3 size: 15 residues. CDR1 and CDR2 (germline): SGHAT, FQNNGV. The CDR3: CASSLDGAGPDTQYF. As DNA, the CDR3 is TGTGCCAGCAGCTTAGATGGAGCAGGCCCAGATACGCAGTATTTT.

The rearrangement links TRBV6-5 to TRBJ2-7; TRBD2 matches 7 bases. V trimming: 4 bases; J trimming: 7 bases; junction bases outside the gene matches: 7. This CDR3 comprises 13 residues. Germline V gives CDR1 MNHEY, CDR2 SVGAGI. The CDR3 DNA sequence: TGTGCCAGCAGTTTAACGACTAGCCGGGAGCAGTACTTC. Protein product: CASSLTTSREQYF.

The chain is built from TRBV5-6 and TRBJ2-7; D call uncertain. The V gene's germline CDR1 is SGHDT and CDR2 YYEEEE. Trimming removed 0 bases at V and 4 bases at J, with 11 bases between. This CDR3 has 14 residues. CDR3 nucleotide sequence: TGTGCCAGCAGCTTGGTAGGGTTCGGTTACGAGCAGTACTTC. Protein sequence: CASSLVGFGYEQYF.

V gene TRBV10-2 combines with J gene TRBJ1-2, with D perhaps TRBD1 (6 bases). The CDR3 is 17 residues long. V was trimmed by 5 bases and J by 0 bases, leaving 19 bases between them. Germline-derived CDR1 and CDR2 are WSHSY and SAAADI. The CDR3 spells CASSLGGADGANYGYTF. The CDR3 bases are TGCGCCAGCAGTTTGGGGGGGGCGGACGGAGCTAACTATGGCTACACCTTC.

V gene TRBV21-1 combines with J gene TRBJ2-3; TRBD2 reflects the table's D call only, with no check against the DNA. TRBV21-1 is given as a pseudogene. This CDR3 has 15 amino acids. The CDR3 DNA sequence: TGTGCCAGCAGCAAAGGGCGGGGTAGCCCAGATACGCAGTATTTT. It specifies CASSKGRGSPDTQYF.

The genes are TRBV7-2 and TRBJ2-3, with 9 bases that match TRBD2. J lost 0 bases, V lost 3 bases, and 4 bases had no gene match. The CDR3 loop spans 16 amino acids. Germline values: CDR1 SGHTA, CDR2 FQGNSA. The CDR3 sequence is CASSLSGGSSTDTQYF. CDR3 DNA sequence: TGTGCCAGCAGCTTGAGCGGGGGGTCTAGCACAGATACGCAGTATTTT.

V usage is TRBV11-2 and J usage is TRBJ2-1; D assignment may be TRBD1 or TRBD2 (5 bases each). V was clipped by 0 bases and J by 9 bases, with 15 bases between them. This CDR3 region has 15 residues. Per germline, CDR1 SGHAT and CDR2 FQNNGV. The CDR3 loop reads CASSLDQRGRGEQFF. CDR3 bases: TGTGCCAGCAGCTTAGATCAGAGGGGACGGGGTGAGCAGTTCTTC.

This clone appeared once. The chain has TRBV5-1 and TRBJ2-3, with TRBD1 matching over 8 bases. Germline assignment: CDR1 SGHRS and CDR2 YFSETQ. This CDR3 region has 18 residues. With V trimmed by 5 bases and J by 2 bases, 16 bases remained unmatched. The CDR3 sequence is CASSSHPTGGRVTDTQYF. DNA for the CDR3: TGCGCCAGCAGTTCCCACCCAACAGGGGGTAGGGTCACAGATACGCAGTATTTT.

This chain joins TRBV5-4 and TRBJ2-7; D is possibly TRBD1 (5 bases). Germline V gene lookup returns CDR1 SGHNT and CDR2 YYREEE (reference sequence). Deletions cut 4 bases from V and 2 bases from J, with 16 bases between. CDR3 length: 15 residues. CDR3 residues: CASSTGRKPTYEQYF. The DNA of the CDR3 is TGTGCCAGCAGCACAGGACGCAAACCAACCTACGAGCAGTACTTC.

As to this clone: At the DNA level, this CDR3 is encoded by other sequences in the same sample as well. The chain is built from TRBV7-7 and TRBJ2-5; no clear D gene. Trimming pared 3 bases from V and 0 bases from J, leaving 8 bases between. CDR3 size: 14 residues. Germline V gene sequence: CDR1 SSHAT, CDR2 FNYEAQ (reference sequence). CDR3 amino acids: CASSLGEYQETQYF. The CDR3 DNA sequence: TGTGCCAGCAGCTTGGGCGAGTACCAAGAGACCCAGTACTTC.

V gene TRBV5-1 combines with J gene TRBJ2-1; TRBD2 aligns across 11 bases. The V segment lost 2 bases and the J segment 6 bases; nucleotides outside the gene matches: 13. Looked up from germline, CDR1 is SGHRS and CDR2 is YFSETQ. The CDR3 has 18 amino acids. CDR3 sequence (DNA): TGCGCCAGCAGCTTCCAGAGCTTGGGGACTAGCGGAGGCAATGAGCAGTTCTTC. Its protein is CASSFQSLGTSGGNEQFF. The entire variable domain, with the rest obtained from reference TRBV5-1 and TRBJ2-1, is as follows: KAGVTQTPRYLIKTRGQQVTLSCSPISGHRSVSWYQQTPGQGLQFLFEYFSETQRNKGNFPGRFSGRQFSNSRSEMNVSTLELGDSALYLCASSFQSLGTSGGNEQFFGPGTRLTVL.

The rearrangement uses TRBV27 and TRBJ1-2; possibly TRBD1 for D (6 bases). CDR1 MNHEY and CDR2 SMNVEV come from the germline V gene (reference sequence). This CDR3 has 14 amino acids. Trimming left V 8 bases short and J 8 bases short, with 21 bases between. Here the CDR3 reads CASLALGGAEGYTF. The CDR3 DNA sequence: TGTGCCAGCCTCGCCCTGGGGGGCGCGGAGGGCTACACCTTC.